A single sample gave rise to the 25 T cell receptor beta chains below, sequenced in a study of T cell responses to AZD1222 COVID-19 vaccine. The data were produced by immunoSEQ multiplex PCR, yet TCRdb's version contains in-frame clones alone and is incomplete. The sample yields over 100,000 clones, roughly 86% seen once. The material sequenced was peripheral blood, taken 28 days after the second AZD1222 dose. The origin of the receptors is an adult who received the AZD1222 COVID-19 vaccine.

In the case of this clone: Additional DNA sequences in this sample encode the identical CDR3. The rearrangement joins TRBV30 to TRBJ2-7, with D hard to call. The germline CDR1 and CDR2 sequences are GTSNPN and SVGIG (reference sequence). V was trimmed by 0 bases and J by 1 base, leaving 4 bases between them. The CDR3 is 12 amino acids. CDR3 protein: CAWSVSSYEQYF. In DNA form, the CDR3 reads TGTGCCTGGAGTGTTTCGTCCTACGAGCAGTACTTC.

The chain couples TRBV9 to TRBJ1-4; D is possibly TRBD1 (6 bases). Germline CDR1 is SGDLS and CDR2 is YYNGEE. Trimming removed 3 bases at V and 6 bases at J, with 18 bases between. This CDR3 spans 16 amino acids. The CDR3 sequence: CASSAPLGATDEKLFF. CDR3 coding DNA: TGTGCCAGCAGCGCTCCCCTGGGGGCCACGGATGAAAAACTGTTTTTT.

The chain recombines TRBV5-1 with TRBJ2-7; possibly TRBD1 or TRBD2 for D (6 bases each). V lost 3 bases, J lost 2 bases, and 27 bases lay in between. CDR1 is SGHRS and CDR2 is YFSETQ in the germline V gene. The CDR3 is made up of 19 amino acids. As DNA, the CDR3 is TGCGCCAGCAGCTCGCAGGGCAGGGGCCGCGTGGGGGGTGCCTACGAGCAGTACTTC. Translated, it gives CASSSQGRGRVGGAYEQYF.

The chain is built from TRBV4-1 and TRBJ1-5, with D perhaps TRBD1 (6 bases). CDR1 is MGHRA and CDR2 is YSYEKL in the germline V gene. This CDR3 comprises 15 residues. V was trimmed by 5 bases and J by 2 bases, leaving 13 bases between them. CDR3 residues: CASSGRQEGNQPQHF. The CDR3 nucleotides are TGCGCCAGCAGCGGACGACAGGAGGGCAATCAGCCCCAGCATTTT.

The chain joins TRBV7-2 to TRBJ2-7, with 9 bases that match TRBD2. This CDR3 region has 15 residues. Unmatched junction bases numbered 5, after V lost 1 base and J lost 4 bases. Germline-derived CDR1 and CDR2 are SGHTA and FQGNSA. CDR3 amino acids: CASSLVSGSGYEQYF. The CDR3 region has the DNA TGTGCCAGCAGCTTAGTTAGCGGGAGTGGGTACGAGCAGTACTTC.

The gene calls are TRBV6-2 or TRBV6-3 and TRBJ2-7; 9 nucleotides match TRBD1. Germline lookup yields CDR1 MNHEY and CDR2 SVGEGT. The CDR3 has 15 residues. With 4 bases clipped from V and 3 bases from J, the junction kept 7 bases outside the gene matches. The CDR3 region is CASSLDRGPNYEQYF. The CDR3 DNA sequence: TGTGCCAGCAGTTTGGACAGGGGCCCGAACTACGAGCAGTACTTC.

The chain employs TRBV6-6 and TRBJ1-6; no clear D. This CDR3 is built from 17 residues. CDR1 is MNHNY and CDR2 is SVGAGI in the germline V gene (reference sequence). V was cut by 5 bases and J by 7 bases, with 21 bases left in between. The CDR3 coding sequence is TGTGCCAGCAGTCTGACCAGCGAGAACTGGGAGAATTCACCCCTCCACTTT. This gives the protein CASSLTSENWENSPLHF.

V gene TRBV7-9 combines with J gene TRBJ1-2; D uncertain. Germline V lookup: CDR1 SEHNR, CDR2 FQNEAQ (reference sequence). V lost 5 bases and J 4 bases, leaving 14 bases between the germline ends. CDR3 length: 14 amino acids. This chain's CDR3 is CASSPRQTPYGYTF. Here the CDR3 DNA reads TGTGCCAGCAGCCCCCGGCAGACCCCCTATGGCTACACCTTC.

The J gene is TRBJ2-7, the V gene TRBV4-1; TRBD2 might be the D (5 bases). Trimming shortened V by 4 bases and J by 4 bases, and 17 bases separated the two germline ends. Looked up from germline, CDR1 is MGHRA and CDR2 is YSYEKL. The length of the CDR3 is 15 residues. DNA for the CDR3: TGCGCCAGCAGCCCCCGGGAACCCTCTAATTACGAGCAGTACTTC. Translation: CASSPREPSNYEQYF.

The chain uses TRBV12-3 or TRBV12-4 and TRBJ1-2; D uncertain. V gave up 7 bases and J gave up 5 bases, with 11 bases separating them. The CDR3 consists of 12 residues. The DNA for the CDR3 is TGTGCCAGCACAATTGACCTTTATGGCTACACCTTC. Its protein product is CASTIDLYGYTF.

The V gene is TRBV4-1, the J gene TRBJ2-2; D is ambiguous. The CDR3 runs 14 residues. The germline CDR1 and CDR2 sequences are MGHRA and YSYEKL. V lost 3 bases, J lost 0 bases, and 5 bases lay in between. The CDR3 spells CASSQGTNTGELFF. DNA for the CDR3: TGCGCCAGCAGCCAGGGGACGAACACCGGGGAGCTGTTTTTT.

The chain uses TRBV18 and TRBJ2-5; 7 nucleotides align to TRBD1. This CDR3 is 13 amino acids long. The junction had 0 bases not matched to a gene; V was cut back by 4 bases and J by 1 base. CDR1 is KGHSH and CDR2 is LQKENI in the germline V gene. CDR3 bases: TGTGCCAGCTCACGGGACAGCCAAGAGACCCAGTACTTC. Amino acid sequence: CASSRDSQETQYF.

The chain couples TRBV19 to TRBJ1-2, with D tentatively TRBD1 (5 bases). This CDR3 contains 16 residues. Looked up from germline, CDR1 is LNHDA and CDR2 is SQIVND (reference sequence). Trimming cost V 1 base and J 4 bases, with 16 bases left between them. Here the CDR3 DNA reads TGTGCCAGTAGTATAGTAGGGACGGCAATATCCTATGGCTACACCTTC. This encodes CASSIVGTAISYGYTF.

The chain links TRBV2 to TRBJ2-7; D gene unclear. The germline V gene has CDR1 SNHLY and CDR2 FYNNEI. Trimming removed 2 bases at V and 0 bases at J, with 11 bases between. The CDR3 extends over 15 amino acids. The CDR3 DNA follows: TGTGCCAGCAGTGAATCGGGCCAGAGCTCCTACGAGCAGTACTTC. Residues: CASSESGQSSYEQYF.

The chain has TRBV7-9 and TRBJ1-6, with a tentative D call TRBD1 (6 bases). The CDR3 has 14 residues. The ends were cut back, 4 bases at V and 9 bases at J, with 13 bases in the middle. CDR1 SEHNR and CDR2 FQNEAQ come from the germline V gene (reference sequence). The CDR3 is CASSSGQGTSPLHF. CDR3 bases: TGTGCCAGCAGCTCTGGGCAGGGGACTTCACCCCTCCACTTT.

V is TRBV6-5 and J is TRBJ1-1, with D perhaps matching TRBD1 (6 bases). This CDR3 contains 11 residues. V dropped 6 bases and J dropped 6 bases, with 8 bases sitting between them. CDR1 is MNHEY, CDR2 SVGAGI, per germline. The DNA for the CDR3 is TGTGCCAGCAGCGAGGGGGCTGAAGCTTTCTTT. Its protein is CASSEGAEAFF.

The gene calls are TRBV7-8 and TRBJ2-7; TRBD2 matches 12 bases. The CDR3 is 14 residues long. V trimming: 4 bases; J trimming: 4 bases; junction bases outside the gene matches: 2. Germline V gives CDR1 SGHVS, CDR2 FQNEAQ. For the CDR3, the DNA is TGTGCCAGCAGCTACCTAGCGGGGGGGTACGAGCAGTACTTC. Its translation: CASSYLAGGYEQYF.

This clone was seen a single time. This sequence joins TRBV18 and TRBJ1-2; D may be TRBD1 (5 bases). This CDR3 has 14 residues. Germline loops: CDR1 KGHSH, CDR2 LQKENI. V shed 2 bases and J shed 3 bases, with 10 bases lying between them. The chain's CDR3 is CASSPGAAYYGYTF. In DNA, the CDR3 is TGTGCCAGCTCACCAGGGGCGGCGTACTATGGCTACACCTTC. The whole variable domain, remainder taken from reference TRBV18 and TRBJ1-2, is NAGVMQNPRHLVRRRGQEARLRCSPMKGHSHVYWYRQLPEEGLKFMVYLQKENIIDESGMPKERFSAEFPKEGPSILRIQQVVRGDSAAYFCASSPGAAYYGYTFGSGTRLTVV.

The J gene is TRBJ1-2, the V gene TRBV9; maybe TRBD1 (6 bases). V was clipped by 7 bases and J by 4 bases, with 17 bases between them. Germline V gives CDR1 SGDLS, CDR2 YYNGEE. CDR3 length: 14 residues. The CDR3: CASGGGRDPYGYTF. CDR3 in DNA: TGTGCCAGCGGCGGGGGCAGGGACCCCTATGGCTACACCTTC.

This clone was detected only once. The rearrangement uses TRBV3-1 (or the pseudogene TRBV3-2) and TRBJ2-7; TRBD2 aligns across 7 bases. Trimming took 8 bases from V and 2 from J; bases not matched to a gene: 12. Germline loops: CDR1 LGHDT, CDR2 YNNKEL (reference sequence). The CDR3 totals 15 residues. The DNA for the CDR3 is TGTGCCAGCTCCAGGAGCGGGGCAGCGACCTACGAGCAGTACTTC. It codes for CASSRSGAATYEQYF.

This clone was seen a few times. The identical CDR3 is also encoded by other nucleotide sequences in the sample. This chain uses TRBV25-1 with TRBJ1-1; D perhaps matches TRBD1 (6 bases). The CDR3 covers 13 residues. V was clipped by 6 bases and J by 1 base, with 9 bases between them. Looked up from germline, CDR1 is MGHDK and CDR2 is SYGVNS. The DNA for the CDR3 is TGTGCCAGCAGCAGGGGCGGGAACACTGAAGCTTTCTTT. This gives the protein CASSRGGNTEAFF.

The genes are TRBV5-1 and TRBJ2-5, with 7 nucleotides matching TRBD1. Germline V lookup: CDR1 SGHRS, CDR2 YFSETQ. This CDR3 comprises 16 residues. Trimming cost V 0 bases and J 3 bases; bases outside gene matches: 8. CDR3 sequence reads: CASSLGLGDSKETQYF. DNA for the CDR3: TGCGCCAGCAGCTTGGGGTTAGGGGACAGTAAAGAGACCCAGTACTTC.

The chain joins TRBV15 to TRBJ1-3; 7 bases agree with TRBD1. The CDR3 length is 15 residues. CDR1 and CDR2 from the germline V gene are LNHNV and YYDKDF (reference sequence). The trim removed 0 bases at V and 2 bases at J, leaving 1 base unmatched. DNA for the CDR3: TGTGCCACCAGCAGAGATCAGGGGGCTGGAAACACCATATATTTT. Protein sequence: CATSRDQGAGNTIYF.

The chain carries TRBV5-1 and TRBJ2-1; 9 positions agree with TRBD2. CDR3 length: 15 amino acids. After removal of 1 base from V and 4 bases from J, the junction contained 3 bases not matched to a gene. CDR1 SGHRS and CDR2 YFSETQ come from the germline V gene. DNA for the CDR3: TGCGCCAGCAGCTTGCAGCGGGGGGCTTACAATGAGCAGTTCTTC. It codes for CASSLQRGAYNEQFF.

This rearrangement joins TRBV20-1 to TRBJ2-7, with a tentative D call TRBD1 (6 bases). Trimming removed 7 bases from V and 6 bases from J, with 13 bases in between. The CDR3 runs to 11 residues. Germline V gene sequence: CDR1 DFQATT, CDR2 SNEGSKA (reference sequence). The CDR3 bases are TGCAGTGGAGGGGGAGAGACCGAGCAGTACTTC. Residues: CSGGGETEQYF.